The next 15 T cell receptor beta chains were all read from a single sample in a study of blood T cell repertoires in COVID-19. Measured with immunoSEQ multiplex PCR; TCRdb has only the in-frame clones, and not every one. The table lists a few hundred thousand clones, 70% to 90% of them singletons. The sequencing sample was made of PBMCs or T cells enriched from blood (not recorded which). The receptor set was obtained from a woman aged 45-60 years who had recovered from COVID-19.

The gene calls are TRBV10-3 and TRBJ2-1, with D tentatively TRBD2 (5 bases). The CDR3 covers 13 residues. Germline-derived CDR1 and CDR2 are ENHRY and SYGVKD. Trimming shortened V by 7 bases and J by 8 bases, and 15 bases separated the two germline ends. The CDR3 loop is CAIKASSGDEQFF. The CDR3, as DNA: TGTGCCATCAAAGCTAGCTCCGGCGATGAGCAGTTCTTC.

This clone was detected only once. The J gene is TRBJ1-4, the V gene TRBV3-1 (or the pseudogene TRBV3-2); D gene unclear. The V gene's germline CDR1 is LGHDT and CDR2 YNNKEL (reference sequence). This CDR3 is built from 13 residues. V shed 1 base and J shed 7 bases, with 7 bases lying between them. CDR3 region: CASSQAVGEKLFF. In nucleotides, the CDR3 is TGTGCCAGCAGCCAAGCCGTCGGTGAAAAACTGTTTTTT.

V and J are TRBV7-2 and TRBJ1-4, with D unclear. This CDR3 is built from 15 residues. Germline CDR1 is SGHTA and CDR2 is FQGNSA. Trimming took 1 base from V and 0 from J, leaving 6 bases between them. The CDR3 loop reads CASSLVAATNEKLFF. CDR3 sequence (DNA): TGTGCCAGCAGCTTAGTGGCAGCAACTAATGAAAAACTGTTTTTT.

This chain links TRBV7-9 with TRBJ2-6, with D tentatively TRBD1 (6 bases). This CDR3 has 15 amino acids. The germline CDR1 and CDR2 sequences are SEHNR and FQNEAQ (reference sequence). V was trimmed by 5 bases and J by 4 bases, leaving 12 bases between them. The CDR3 bases are TGTGCCAGCAGCGCACAGGGAGTGGGGGCCAACGTCCTGACTTTC. Translation gives CASSAQGVGANVLTF.

V gene TRBV28 combines with J gene TRBJ1-1, with 7 bases matching TRBD1. V shed 2 bases, J shed 5 bases, and the junction held 8 bases outside the gene matches. Germline V gene data show CDR1 as MDHEN and CDR2 as SYDVKM. The CDR3 has 15 residues. CDR3 in DNA: TGTGCCAGCAGTTTACCCGGGTCAGGGGGGACTGAAGCTTTCTTT. It is translated as CASSLPGSGGTEAFF. Looking up the rest from reference TRBV28 and TRBJ1-1 gives the full variable domain: DVKVTQSSRYLVKRTGEKVFLECVQDMDHENMFWYRQDPGLGLRLIYFSYDVKMKEKGDIPEGYSVSREKKERFSLILESASTNQTSMYLCASSLPGSGGTEAFFGQGTRLTVV.

The chain recombines TRBV23-1 with TRBJ2-1, with TRBD2 matching 14 bases. TRBV23-1 qualifies as an ORF whose function is uncertain. The CDR3 spans 20 residues. The trim removed 4 bases at V and 8 bases at J, leaving 19 bases unmatched. Here the CDR3 reads CASSRSGARGTSGRGDEQFF. Written as DNA, the CDR3 is TGCGCCAGCAGTCGCTCGGGGGCTCGGGGGACTAGCGGGAGAGGTGATGAGCAGTTCTTC.

The chain combines TRBV7-6 with TRBJ1-6; D may be TRBD1 (6 bases). V lost 1 base and J 10 bases, leaving 14 bases between the germline ends. This CDR3 comprises 15 residues. Germline lookup yields CDR1 SGHVS and CDR2 FNYEAQ. Here the CDR3 DNA reads TGTGCCAGCAGCTTAGGACAGGTGCGCGTCTCACCCCTCCACTTT. Translated: CASSLGQVRVSPLHF. The complete variable domain, with remaining parts taken from reference TRBV7-6 and TRBJ1-6, reads GAGVSQSPRYKVTKRGQDVALRCDPISGHVSLYWYRQALGQGPEFLTYFNYEAQQDKSGLPNDRFSAERPEGSISTLTIQRTEQRDSAMYRCASSLGQVRVSPLHFGNGTRLTVT.

The rearrangement joins TRBV7-8 to TRBJ2-7; no clear D gene. Germline loops: CDR1 SGHVS, CDR2 FQNEAQ. The CDR3 extends over 15 amino acids. Trimming left V 5 bases short and J 0 bases short, with 14 bases between. In DNA, the CDR3 is TGTGCCAGCAGCGTGTTCGGCGGAAGCTCCTACGAGCAGTACTTC. This gives the protein CASSVFGGSSYEQYF.

The V call is TRBV15, the J call TRBJ2-7; 8 bases map to TRBD1. The CDR3 runs to 18 residues. The trim removed 2 bases at V and 0 bases at J, leaving 12 bases unmatched. Germline CDR1 LNHNV, CDR2 YYDKDF (reference sequence). The CDR3 nucleotides are TGTGCCACCAGCAGAATAGGACAGGGTCCTTCCAGCTCCTACGAGCAGTACTTC. The encoded protein is CATSRIGQGPSSSYEQYF.

The chain carries TRBV7-2 and TRBJ1-3, with D possibly TRBD1 on 6 matching bases. Germline lookup yields CDR1 SGHTA and CDR2 FQGNSA. Trimming left V 5 bases short and J 4 bases short, with 12 bases between. CDR3 length equals 14 residues. The CDR3 reads CASSPGDAGNTIYF. CDR3 nucleotide sequence: TGTGCCAGCAGCCCAGGGGATGCCGGAAACACCATATATTTT.

The V and J genes are TRBV18 and TRBJ2-5; weak D call: TRBD2 (5 bases). Germline values: CDR1 KGHSH, CDR2 LQKENI. This CDR3 has 14 amino acids. The V gene lost 3 bases and the J gene lost 5 bases, with 13 bases spanning the gap. The CDR3 nucleotides read TGTGCCAGCTCACCGTCTGGTTCGGGGGAGACCCAGTACTTC. Amino acid sequence: CASSPSGSGETQYF. The whole variable domain, remainder taken from reference TRBV18 and TRBJ2-5, is NAGVMQNPRHLVRRRGQEARLRCSPMKGHSHVYWYRQLPEEGLKFMVYLQKENIIDESGMPKERFSAEFPKEGPSILRIQQVVRGDSAAYFCASSPSGSGETQYFGPGTRLLVL.

This clone has only one observation. The V gene is TRBV10-3, the J gene TRBJ1-2; 7 bases are shared with TRBD1. There are 12 residues in the CDR3. Germline lookup yields CDR1 ENHRY and CDR2 SYGVKD. The ends lost 7 bases at V and 5 bases at J; junction bases unmatched: 4. CDR3 sequence reads: CAIKGTEYGYTF. The CDR3 bases are TGTGCCATCAAAGGGACAGAGTATGGCTACACCTTC.

The chain couples TRBV7-9 to TRBJ1-2; 9 nucleotides match TRBD1. V dropped 5 bases and J dropped 4; count of bases not matched to a gene: 5. CDR3 length: 14 amino acids. Germline CDR1 is SEHNR and CDR2 is FQNEAQ (reference sequence). The CDR3 sequence is CASSLPGQGYGYTF. The CDR3 nucleotides read TGTGCCAGCAGCCTTCCGGGACAGGGCTATGGCTACACCTTC.

This chain connects TRBV28 to TRBJ1-5; TRBD1 matches at 8 bases. CDR1 and CDR2 (germline): MDHEN, SYDVKM. The length of the CDR3 is 14 residues. The trim removed 5 bases at V and 6 bases at J, leaving 6 bases unmatched. CDR3 nucleotide sequence: TGTGCCAGCAGTGGACAGGGCGTGGGTCAGCCCCAGCATTTT. It is translated as CASSGQGVGQPQHF.

The V gene is TRBV6-5, the J gene TRBJ1-4; 7 bases are a match to TRBD1. Germline values: CDR1 MNHEY, CDR2 SVGAGI. V lost 4 bases, J lost 8 bases, and 13 bases stayed unmatched. This CDR3 region has 16 residues. The CDR3 coding sequence is TGTGCCAGCAGTTCCCCCCCCAGGGGGGCGGGAGAAAAACTGTTTTTT. Translated: CASSSPPRGAGEKLFF.